The clone carrying this T cell receptor beta chain has just a few counts. The antigen is unknown. These data originate in a study of beta chain features in type 1 diabetes. CDR1 is SEHNR and CDR2 is FQNEAQ in the germline V gene (reference sequence). After removal of 1 base from V and 3 bases from J, the junction contained 2 bases not matched to a gene. The CDR3 totals 15 residues. The whole isolated RNA underwent reverse transcription, so sequencing captured expressed TCRB transcripts. The protocol was immunoSEQ multiplex PCR, while the TCRdb copy is restricted to in-frame clones and leaves out a portion. The data show about 260,000 clones, roughly 22% seen once. Overall study findings and caveats: TCRB CDR3 length was moderately but significantly reduced in all four CD4+ subsets of Type 1 diabetes patients.

Sequenced material: naive CD4+ T cells from blood. The chain uses TRBV7-9 and TRBJ1-1, with 10 positions matching TRBD1. The clonotype comes from a woman in her 40s with type 1 diabetes. CDR3 amino acids: CASSLEGQGYTEAFF. CDR3 nucleotides: TGTGCCAGCAGCTTAGAGGGACAGGGGTACACTGAAGCTTTCTTT.